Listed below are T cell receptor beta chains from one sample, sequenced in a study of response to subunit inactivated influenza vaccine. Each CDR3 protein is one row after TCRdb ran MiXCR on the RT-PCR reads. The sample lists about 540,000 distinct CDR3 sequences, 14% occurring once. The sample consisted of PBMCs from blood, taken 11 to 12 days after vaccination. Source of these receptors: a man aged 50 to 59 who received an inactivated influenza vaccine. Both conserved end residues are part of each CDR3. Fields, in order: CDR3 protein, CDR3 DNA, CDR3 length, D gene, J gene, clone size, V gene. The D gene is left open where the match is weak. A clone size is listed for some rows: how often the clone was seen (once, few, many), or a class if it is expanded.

CDR3aa: CASSLDHGRGQETQYF
CDR3nt: TGTGCCAGCAGCTTAGACCATGGCCGCGGGCAAGAGACCCAGTACTTC
len: 16
d_gene: NA
j_gene: TRBJ2-5
abundance: few
v_gene: TRBV7-9

CDR3aa: CASSLGLPERAQHF
CDR3nt: TGTGCCAGCAGCTTGGGACTCCCAGAGCGGGCCCAGCATTTT
len: 14
d_gene: NA
j_gene: TRBJ1-5
abundance: few
v_gene: TRBV5-5

CDR3aa: CASSEAVRGTYQPQHF
CDR3nt: TGTGCCAGCAGTGAAGCGGTAAGGGGGACCTATCAGCCCCAGCATTTT
len: 16
d_gene: NA
j_gene: TRBJ1-5
abundance: NA
v_gene: TRBV6-1

CDR3aa: CASSLGGLADYYEQYF
CDR3nt: TGTGCCAGCAGCTTGGGAGGGCTAGCGGACTACTACGAGCAGTACTTC
len: 16
d_gene: TRBD2
j_gene: TRBJ2-7
abundance: NA
v_gene: TRBV5-5

CDR3aa: CASSRGTADRDIQYF
CDR3nt: TGCGCCAGCAGCCGGGGGACAGCCGACAGGGACATTCAGTACTTC
len: 15
d_gene: TRBD1
j_gene: TRBJ2-4
abundance: NA
v_gene: TRBV4-1

CDR3aa: CASSDTSGRARGDEQYF
CDR3nt: TGTGCCAGCAGCGACACTAGCGGGAGGGCCAGAGGGGACGAGCAGTACTTC
len: 17
d_gene: TRBD2
j_gene: TRBJ2-7
abundance: NA
v_gene: TRBV7-9

CDR3aa: CASSVQGRDDEQYF
CDR3nt: TGCGCCAGCAGCGTGCAGGGCCGCGACGACGAGCAGTACTTC
len: 14
d_gene: NA
j_gene: TRBJ2-7
abundance: NA
v_gene: TRBV5-1

CDR3aa: CAWRAGQPNQPQHF
CDR3nt: TGTGCCTGGAGAGCGGGACAGCCGAATCAGCCCCAGCATTTT
len: 14
d_gene: TRBD1
j_gene: TRBJ1-5
abundance: NA
v_gene: TRBV30

CDR3aa: CASSQGSRGKLFF
CDR3nt: TGCGCCAGCAGCCAAGGCTCCCGGGGGAAACTGTTTTTT
len: 13
d_gene: NA
j_gene: TRBJ1-4
abundance: NA
v_gene: TRBV4-3

CDR3aa: CASKAGGYEQYF
CDR3nt: TGTGCCAGCAAAGCGGGAGGCTACGAGCAGTACTTC
len: 12
d_gene: TRBD2
j_gene: TRBJ2-7
abundance: few
v_gene: TRBV28

CDR3aa: CASSFGGHETGELFF
CDR3nt: TGCGCCAGCAGCTTTGGCGGACATGAGACCGGGGAGCTGTTTTTT
len: 15
d_gene: NA
j_gene: TRBJ2-2
abundance: NA
v_gene: TRBV5-1

CDR3aa: CASSIAGKSSYEQYF
CDR3nt: TGTGCCAGTAGTATAGCTGGGAAGAGCTCCTACGAGCAGTACTTC
len: 15
d_gene: NA
j_gene: TRBJ2-7
abundance: few
v_gene: TRBV19

CDR3aa: CASSQELTTATGELFF
CDR3nt: TGCGCCAGCAGCCAAGAACTGACAACAGCCACCGGGGAGCTGTTTTTT
len: 16
d_gene: NA
j_gene: TRBJ2-2
abundance: few
v_gene: TRBV4-1

CDR3aa: CASSIIRNNEQFF
CDR3nt: TGTGCCAGTAGTATCATCCGAAACAATGAGCAGTTCTTC
len: 13
d_gene: NA
j_gene: TRBJ2-1
abundance: NA
v_gene: TRBV19

CDR3aa: CASSQDSYPNEQFF
CDR3nt: TGCGCCAGCAGCCAAGATTCTTACCCCAATGAGCAGTTCTTC
len: 14
d_gene: NA
j_gene: TRBJ2-1
abundance: NA
v_gene: TRBV4-3

CDR3aa: CASSFEGAYSNEQFF
CDR3nt: TGTGCCAGCAGCTTTGAAGGAGCATATTCCAATGAGCAGTTCTTC
len: 15
d_gene: NA
j_gene: TRBJ2-1
abundance: few
v_gene: TRBV11-1

CDR3aa: CSAREPSGREFF
CDR3nt: TGCAGTGCTAGAGAGCCTTCGGGTCGCGAGTTCTTC
len: 12
d_gene: NA
j_gene: TRBJ2-1
abundance: NA
v_gene: TRBV20-1

CDR3aa: CASSPTGTENSPLHF
CDR3nt: TGCGCCAGCAGCCCAACCGGGACAGAGAATTCACCCCTCCACTTT
len: 15
d_gene: TRBD1
j_gene: TRBJ1-6
abundance: few
v_gene: TRBV5-1

CDR3aa: CASSQDLGTGSYEQYF
CDR3nt: TGCGCCAGCAGCCAAGATCTGGGGACAGGGAGCTACGAGCAGTACTTC
len: 16
d_gene: TRBD1
j_gene: TRBJ2-7
abundance: NA
v_gene: TRBV4-3

CDR3aa: CASSFGTSGSVNTDTQYF
CDR3nt: TGCGCCAGCAGCTTCGGGACTAGCGGGAGTGTTAACACAGATACGCAGTATTTT
len: 18
d_gene: TRBD2
j_gene: TRBJ2-3
abundance: few
v_gene: TRBV5-1

CDR3aa: CASSWDSRGELFF
CDR3nt: TGTGCCAGCAGCTGGGACTCCCGCGGGGAGCTGTTTTTT
len: 13
d_gene: NA
j_gene: TRBJ2-2
abundance: few
v_gene: TRBV11-3

CDR3aa: CASSLSGINVLTF
CDR3nt: TGTGCCAGCAGCTTGTCCGGGATCAACGTCCTGACTTTC
len: 13
d_gene: NA
j_gene: TRBJ2-6
abundance: NA
v_gene: TRBV7-2

CDR3aa: CASSRHLRPGANVLTF
CDR3nt: TGTGCCAGCAGTCGGCACTTGCGTCCTGGGGCCAACGTCCTGACTTTC
len: 16
d_gene: NA
j_gene: TRBJ2-6
abundance: few
v_gene: TRBV27

CDR3aa: CASSVGQGQPQHF
CDR3nt: TGTGCCAGCAGCGTCGGACAGGGGCAGCCCCAGCATTTT
len: 13
d_gene: TRBD1
j_gene: TRBJ1-5
abundance: many
v_gene: TRBV11-2

CDR3aa: CASRRGAQPQHF
CDR3nt: TGTGCCAGCAGAAGGGGAGCTCAGCCCCAGCATTTT
len: 12
d_gene: NA
j_gene: TRBJ1-5
abundance: NA
v_gene: TRBV6-1

CDR3aa: CASATVFYEQYF
CDR3nt: TGTGCCAGCGCGACAGTTTTCTACGAGCAGTACTTC
len: 12
d_gene: NA
j_gene: TRBJ2-7
abundance: many
v_gene: TRBV2

CDR3aa: CASSQDWAIGGSEQFF
CDR3nt: TGTGCCAGCAGCCAAGATTGGGCTATAGGTGGCTCTGAGCAGTTCTTC
len: 16
d_gene: NA
j_gene: TRBJ2-1
abundance: many
v_gene: TRBV3-1

CDR3aa: CASSPGLASPPYEQYF
CDR3nt: TGTGCCAGCAGCCCGGGACTAGCGTCCCCTCCCTACGAGCAGTACTTC
len: 16
d_gene: TRBD2
j_gene: TRBJ2-7
abundance: many
v_gene: TRBV7-2

CDR3aa: CSARDRRGRVDNEQFF
CDR3nt: TGCAGTGCTAGAGATCGCAGGGGCAGGGTGGACAATGAGCAGTTCTTC
len: 16
d_gene: NA
j_gene: TRBJ2-1
abundance: NA
v_gene: TRBV20-1

CDR3aa: CAISRDRGRTDTQYF
CDR3nt: TGTGCCATCAGCCGGGACAGGGGCCGCACAGATACGCAGTATTTT
len: 15
d_gene: TRBD1
j_gene: TRBJ2-3
abundance: NA
v_gene: TRBV10-3

CDR3aa: CASSYSNRGTIYF
CDR3nt: TGTGCCAGCAGTTACTCGAACAGGGGGACCATATATTTT
len: 13
d_gene: TRBD1
j_gene: TRBJ1-3
abundance: few
v_gene: TRBV6-5

CDR3aa: CSVESGGRGLLPEAFF
CDR3nt: TGCAGCGTTGAATCTGGGGGTAGGGGGCTTTTGCCTGAAGCTTTCTTT
len: 16
d_gene: TRBD1
j_gene: TRBJ1-1
abundance: NA
v_gene: TRBV29-1

CDR3aa: CASSSYSGGSEQFF
CDR3nt: TGTGCCAGCAGCTCCTATTCGGGGGGTAGTGAGCAGTTCTTC
len: 14
d_gene: TRBD2
j_gene: TRBJ2-1
abundance: NA
v_gene: TRBV7-2

CDR3aa: CASSQVYQGVYSPLHF
CDR3nt: TGCGCCAGCAGCCAAGTTTATCAGGGTGTTTACTCACCCCTCCACTTT
len: 16
d_gene: NA
j_gene: TRBJ1-6
abundance: NA
v_gene: TRBV4-3

CDR3aa: CASSESSAQETQYF
CDR3nt: TGCGCCAGCAGTGAGTCGTCCGCCCAAGAGACCCAGTACTTC
len: 14
d_gene: NA
j_gene: TRBJ2-5
abundance: many
v_gene: TRBV10-1

CDR3aa: CASSYSTRGANVLTF
CDR3nt: TGTGCCAGCAGTTACTCGACCCGAGGGGCCAACGTCCTGACTTTC
len: 15
d_gene: NA
j_gene: TRBJ2-6
abundance: few
v_gene: TRBV6-2/TRBV6-3

CDR3aa: CASSVSGGNEQFF
CDR3nt: TGTGCCAGCAGCGTTAGCGGGGGCAATGAGCAGTTCTTC
len: 13
d_gene: TRBD2
j_gene: TRBJ2-1
abundance: many
v_gene: TRBV7-9

CDR3aa: CASLTSVGETQYF
CDR3nt: TGTGCCAGCCTTACTAGCGTAGGCGAGACCCAGTACTTC
len: 13
d_gene: TRBD2
j_gene: TRBJ2-5
abundance: NA
v_gene: TRBV7-2

CDR3aa: CASSEKPGQGAGYGYTF
CDR3nt: TGCGCCAGCAGCGAAAAACCGGGACAGGGCGCTGGCTATGGCTACACCTTC
len: 17
d_gene: TRBD1
j_gene: TRBJ1-2
abundance: few
v_gene: TRBV5-1

CDR3aa: CASSRAGDRSGEQYF
CDR3nt: TGCGCCAGCAGCCGAGCGGGGGATCGTTCTGGCGAGCAGTACTTC
len: 15
d_gene: TRBD2
j_gene: TRBJ2-7
abundance: few
v_gene: TRBV5-1

CDR3aa: CSGSGGGIGADTQYF
CDR3nt: TGCAGTGGTTCAGGGGGCGGGATCGGCGCAGATACGCAGTATTTT
len: 15
d_gene: TRBD1
j_gene: TRBJ2-3
abundance: NA
v_gene: TRBV20-1

CDR3aa: CSARMLAGVWDEQFF
CDR3nt: TGCAGTGCTAGAATGCTAGCGGGAGTCTGGGATGAGCAGTTCTTC
len: 15
d_gene: TRBD2
j_gene: TRBJ2-1
abundance: NA
v_gene: TRBV20-1

CDR3aa: CASSLVAGGGEEQYF
CDR3nt: TGTGCCAGCAGCTTAGTGGCGGGAGGAGGCGAGGAGCAGTACTTC
len: 15
d_gene: TRBD2
j_gene: TRBJ2-7
abundance: NA
v_gene: TRBV7-2

CDR3aa: CASSLSPNYYEQYF
CDR3nt: TGCGCCAGCAGCTTGTCGCCTAACTACTACGAGCAGTACTTC
len: 14
d_gene: NA
j_gene: TRBJ2-7
abundance: few
v_gene: TRBV5-1

CDR3aa: CASRTSGYNEQFF
CDR3nt: TGTGCCAGTCGGACTAGCGGCTACAATGAGCAGTTCTTC
len: 13
d_gene: TRBD2
j_gene: TRBJ2-1
abundance: few
v_gene: TRBV6-2/TRBV6-3

CDR3aa: CSAIDSGGYGYTF
CDR3nt: TGCAGTGCAATAGACTCGGGGGGATATGGCTACACCTTC
len: 13
d_gene: NA
j_gene: TRBJ1-2
abundance: many
v_gene: TRBV20-1

CDR3aa: CASSETASGGPTQYF
CDR3nt: TGCGCCAGCAGTGAGACGGCTAGCGGGGGACCAACCCAGTACTTC
len: 15
d_gene: TRBD2
j_gene: TRBJ2-5
abundance: few
v_gene: TRBV10-2

CDR3aa: CASSLSPNSYNEQFF
CDR3nt: TGTGCCAGCAGTTTAAGCCCTAACTCCTACAATGAGCAGTTCTTC
len: 15
d_gene: NA
j_gene: TRBJ2-1
abundance: few
v_gene: TRBV28

CDR3aa: CASSLEGYQETQYF
CDR3nt: TGTGCCAGCAGCTTGGAGGGGTACCAAGAGACCCAGTACTTC
len: 14
d_gene: NA
j_gene: TRBJ2-5
abundance: many
v_gene: TRBV5-6

CDR3aa: CASSPQGRRYEQYF
CDR3nt: TGTGCCAGCAGCCCCCAGGGGAGACGCTACGAGCAGTACTTC
len: 14
d_gene: NA
j_gene: TRBJ2-7
abundance: NA
v_gene: TRBV7-2

CDR3aa: CASSFERWETQYF
CDR3nt: TGTGCCAGCAGTTTTGAGAGGTGGGAGACCCAGTACTTC
len: 13
d_gene: NA
j_gene: TRBJ2-5
abundance: NA
v_gene: TRBV12-3/TRBV12-4

CDR3aa: CASSQDGEGVQETQYF
CDR3nt: TGCGCCAGCAGCCAAGATGGGGAGGGGGTCCAAGAGACCCAGTACTTC
len: 16
d_gene: NA
j_gene: TRBJ2-5
abundance: NA
v_gene: TRBV4-3

CDR3aa: CASSLNSGGDYEQYF
CDR3nt: TGTGCCAGCAGTTTAAATAGCGGGGGAGATTACGAGCAGTACTTC
len: 15
d_gene: TRBD2
j_gene: TRBJ2-7
abundance: few
v_gene: TRBV27

CDR3aa: CASSLRQASYNEQFF
CDR3nt: TGTGCCAGCAGCTTACGGCAGGCCTCCTACAATGAGCAGTTCTTC
len: 15
d_gene: NA
j_gene: TRBJ2-1
abundance: few
v_gene: TRBV7-6

CDR3aa: CASRPTDFGANVLTF
CDR3nt: TGCGCCAGCAGACCCACAGACTTCGGGGCCAACGTCCTGACTTTC
len: 15
d_gene: NA
j_gene: TRBJ2-6
abundance: NA
v_gene: TRBV4-1

CDR3aa: CASTVFSRESSDTQYF
CDR3nt: TGTGCCAGCACTGTTTTTTCCAGGGAAAGCTCAGATACGCAGTATTTT
len: 16
d_gene: NA
j_gene: TRBJ2-3
abundance: NA
v_gene: TRBV28